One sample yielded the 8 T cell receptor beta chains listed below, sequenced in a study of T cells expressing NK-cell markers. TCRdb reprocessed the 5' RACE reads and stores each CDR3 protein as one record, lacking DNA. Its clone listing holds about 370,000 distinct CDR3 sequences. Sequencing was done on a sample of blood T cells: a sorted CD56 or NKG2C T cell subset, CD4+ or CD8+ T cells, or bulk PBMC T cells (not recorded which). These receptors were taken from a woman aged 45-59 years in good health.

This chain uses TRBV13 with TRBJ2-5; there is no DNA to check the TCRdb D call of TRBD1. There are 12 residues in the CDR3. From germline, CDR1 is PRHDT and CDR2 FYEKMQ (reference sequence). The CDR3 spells CASRIQGETQYF.

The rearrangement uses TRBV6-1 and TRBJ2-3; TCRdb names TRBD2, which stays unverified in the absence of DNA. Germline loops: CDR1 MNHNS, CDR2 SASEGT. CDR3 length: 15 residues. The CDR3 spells CASSDTGGLSDTQYF.

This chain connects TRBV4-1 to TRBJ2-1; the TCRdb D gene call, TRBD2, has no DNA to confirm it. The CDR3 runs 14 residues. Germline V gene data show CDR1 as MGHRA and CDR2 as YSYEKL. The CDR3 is CASRHSGGGSEQFF.

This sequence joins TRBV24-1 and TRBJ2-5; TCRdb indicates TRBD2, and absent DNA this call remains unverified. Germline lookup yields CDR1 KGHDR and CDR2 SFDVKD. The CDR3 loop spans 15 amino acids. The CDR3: CATSEDGRTQETQYF.

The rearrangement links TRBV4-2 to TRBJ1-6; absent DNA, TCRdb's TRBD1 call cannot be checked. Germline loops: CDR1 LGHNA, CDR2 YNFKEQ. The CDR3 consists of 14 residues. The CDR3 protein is CASSQAGQNSPLHF.

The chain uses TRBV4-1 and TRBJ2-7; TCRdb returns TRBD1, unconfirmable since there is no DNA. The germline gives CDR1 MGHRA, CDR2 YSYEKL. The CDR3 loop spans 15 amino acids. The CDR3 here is CASSQDRGTSYEQYF.

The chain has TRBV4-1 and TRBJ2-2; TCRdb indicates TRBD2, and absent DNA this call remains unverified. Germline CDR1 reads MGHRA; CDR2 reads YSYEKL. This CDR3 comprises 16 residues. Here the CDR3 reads CASSREGRVYTGELFF.

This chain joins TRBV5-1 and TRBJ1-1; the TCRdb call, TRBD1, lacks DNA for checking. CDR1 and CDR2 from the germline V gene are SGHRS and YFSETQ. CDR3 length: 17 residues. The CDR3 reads CASSVRDRGRMNTEAFF. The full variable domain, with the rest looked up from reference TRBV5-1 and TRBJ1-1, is KAGVTQTPRYLIKTRGQQVTLSCSPISGHRSVSWYQQTPGQGLQFLFEYFSETQRNKGNFPGRFSGRQFSNSRSEMNVSTLELGDSALYLCASSVRDRGRMNTEAFFGQGTRLTVV.